This T cell receptor (beta chain) was obtained from a study of blood T cells in healthy people across ages. The germline V gene has CDR1 SGHTA and CDR2 FQGNSA. Trimming removed 0 bases from V and 6 bases from J; junction bases left unmatched: 19. This CDR3 is built from 20 residues. A second PCR of about 6 to 11 cycles used a sample-barcoded 5' primer and a J-beta primer mix. From the 5' RACE reads, TCRdb called clonotypes with MiXCR, one entry per CDR3 protein. Counted here are approximately 820,000 distinct CDR3 sequences, more than 40% occurring once; the ten biggest clones make up nearly 20%. Sequencing was done on a sample of blood. The clonotype was recovered from a man in his sixties in good health. V is TRBV7-2 and J is TRBJ2-2; 7 positions agree with TRBD1. CDR3 region: CASSLAETGKGAIRAGELFF. CDR3 coding DNA: TGTGCCAGCAGCTTAGCGGAGACAGGGAAAGGGGCCATTAGAGCCGGGGAGCTGTTTTTT.